The clone carrying this TCR beta chain was observed a single time. This entry comes from a study of blood T cell repertoires in COVID-19. Authors' data handling: For nucleated cells, counts were estimated from reference gene primer amplification. Clones were read by immunoSEQ multiplex PCR, and TCRdb kept only the in-frame ones, dropping some. V and J calls and clone size are those listed in that table; D and trimming were worked out from the DNA. In the table there are 99,000 or so clones, roughly 80% of which are singletons. V lost 1 base to trimming and J lost 0 bases; unmatched junction nucleotides: 2. The CDR3 has 17 residues. Per the germline V gene, CDR1 is LNHNV and CDR2 is YYDKDF (reference sequence).

The TCR originated in a woman between 65 and 79 years old with acute or convalescent COVID-19. The sequenced sample was peripheral blood. The chain has TRBV15 and TRBJ2-1; 11 bases match TRBD1. CDR3 bases: TGTGCCACCAGCAGAGCCGGGACAGGGGGCTCCTACAATGAGCAGTTCTTC. Translated: CATSRAGTGGSYNEQFF. The full variable domain, with the rest looked up from reference TRBV15 and TRBJ2-1, is DAMVIQNPRYQVTQFGKPVTLSCSQTLNHNVMYWYQQKSSQAPKLLFHYYDKDFNNEADTPDNFQSRRPNTSFCFLDIRSPGLGDTAMYLCATSRAGTGGSYNEQFFGPGTRLTVL.